The 5 T cell receptor beta chains given below trace back to one sample, sequenced in a study of blood T cell repertoires in COVID-19. The method was immunoSEQ multiplex PCR; TCRdb's version includes in-frame clones alone and lacks a portion of them. In the table there are more than 200,000 clones, about 79% of which are singletons. The sample taken for sequencing was peripheral blood. The receptors shown here come from a woman between 40 and 50 years old who had recovered from COVID-19.

V usage is TRBV12-2 and J usage is TRBJ1-6. TRBV12-2 constitutes a pseudogene. The CDR3 is 14 amino acids. The CDR3 loop is CARQPFPGNSPLHF. In DNA, the CDR3 is TGTGCAAGGCAACCCTTCCCCGGGAATTCACCCCTCCACTTT.

The V and J genes are TRBV19 and TRBJ2-7; 12 positions match TRBD1. Germline values: CDR1 LNHDA, CDR2 SQIVND (reference sequence). The CDR3 extends over 15 amino acids. The trim removed 3 bases at V and 4 bases at J, leaving 4 bases unmatched. CDR3 nucleotide sequence: TGTGCCAGTAGTATCGGGACAGGGGGCATGTACGAGCAGTACTTC. Amino acid sequence: CASSIGTGGMYEQYF.

The rearrangement joins TRBV7-2 to TRBJ1-6, with TRBD1 identical over 7 bases. This CDR3 region has 16 residues. From germline, CDR1 is SGHTA and CDR2 FQGNSA. V shed 2 bases and J 9 bases; nucleotides not matched to a gene: 10. The CDR3 reads CASSLSTGTAASPLHF. The CDR3 nucleotides are TGTGCCAGCAGCTTATCTACCGGGACAGCGGCTTCACCCCTCCACTTT. Supplemented by reference TRBV7-2 and TRBJ1-6, the full variable domain reads GAGVSQSPSNKVTEKGKDVELRCDPISGHTALYWYRQSLGQGLEFLIYFQGNSAPDKSGLPSDRFSAERTGGSVSTLTIQRTQQEDSAVYLCASSLSTGTAASPLHFGNGTRLTVT.

This chain links TRBV2 with TRBJ2-5; 9 nucleotides align to TRBD2. The ends lost 6 bases at V and 0 bases at J; junction bases unmatched: 14. The CDR3 is 18 amino acids. From germline, CDR1 is SNHLY and CDR2 FYNNEI. CDR3 bases: TGTGCCAGCAGGGAAAGGGATAGCGGGGGCTGGTACCAAGAGACCCAGTACTTC. As protein: CASRERDSGGWYQETQYF.

The chain employs TRBV6-5 and TRBJ2-5, with TRBD1 identical over 7 bases. Germline CDR1 MNHEY, CDR2 SVGAGI. V dropped 5 bases and J dropped 5; count of bases not matched to a gene: 8. The CDR3 has 14 amino acids. The CDR3 here is CASSLDRVRETQYF. The CDR3 nucleotides read TGTGCCAGCAGTCTTGACAGGGTCCGGGAGACCCAGTACTTC.